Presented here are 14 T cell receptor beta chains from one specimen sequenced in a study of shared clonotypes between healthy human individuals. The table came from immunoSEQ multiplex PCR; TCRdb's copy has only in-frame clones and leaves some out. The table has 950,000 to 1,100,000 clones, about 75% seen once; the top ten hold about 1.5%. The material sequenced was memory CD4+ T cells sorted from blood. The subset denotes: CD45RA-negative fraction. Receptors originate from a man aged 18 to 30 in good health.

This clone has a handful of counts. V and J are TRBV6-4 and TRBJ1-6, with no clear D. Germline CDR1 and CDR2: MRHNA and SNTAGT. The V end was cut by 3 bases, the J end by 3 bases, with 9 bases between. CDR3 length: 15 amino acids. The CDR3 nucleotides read TGTGCCAGCAGTGAATACAGAAGCTATAATTCACCCCTCCACTTT. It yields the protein CASSEYRSYNSPLHF.

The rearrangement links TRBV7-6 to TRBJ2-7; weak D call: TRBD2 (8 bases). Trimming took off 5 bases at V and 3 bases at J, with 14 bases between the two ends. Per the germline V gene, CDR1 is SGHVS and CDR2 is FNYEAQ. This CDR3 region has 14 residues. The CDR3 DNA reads TGTGCCAGCAGCCGGGGGGGACAGAGCTACGAGCAGTACTTC. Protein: CASSRGGQSYEQYF.

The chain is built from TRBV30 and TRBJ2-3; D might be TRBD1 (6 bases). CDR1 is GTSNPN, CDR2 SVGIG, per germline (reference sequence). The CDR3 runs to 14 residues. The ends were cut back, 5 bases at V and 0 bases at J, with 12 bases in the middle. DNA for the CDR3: TGTGCCTGGCTGGGGGCGCGGAGCACAGATACGCAGTATTTT. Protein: CAWLGARSTDTQYF.

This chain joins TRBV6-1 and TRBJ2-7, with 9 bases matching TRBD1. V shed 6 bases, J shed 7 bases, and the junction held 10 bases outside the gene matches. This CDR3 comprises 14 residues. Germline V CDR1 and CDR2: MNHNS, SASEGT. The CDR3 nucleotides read TGTGCCAGCAGGCAGGACAGGGGCCTTGGGGAGCAGTACTTC. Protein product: CASRQDRGLGEQYF.

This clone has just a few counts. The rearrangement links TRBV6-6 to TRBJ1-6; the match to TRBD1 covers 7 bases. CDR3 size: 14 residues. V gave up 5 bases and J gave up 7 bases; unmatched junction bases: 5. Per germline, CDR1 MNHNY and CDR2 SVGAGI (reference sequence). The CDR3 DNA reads TGTGCCAGCAGTGCACGACAGGGAAATTCACCCCTCCACTTT. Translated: CASSARQGNSPLHF.

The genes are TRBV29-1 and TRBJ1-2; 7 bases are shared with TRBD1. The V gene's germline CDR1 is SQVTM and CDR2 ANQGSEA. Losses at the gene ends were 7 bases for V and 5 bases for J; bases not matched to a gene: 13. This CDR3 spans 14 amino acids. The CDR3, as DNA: TGCAGCGCATCTTACGACAGGGTTGGGTATGGCTACACCTTC. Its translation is CSASYDRVGYGYTF. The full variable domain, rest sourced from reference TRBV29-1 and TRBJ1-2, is SAVISQKPSRDICQRGTSLTIQCQVDSQVTMMFWYRQQPGQSLTLIATANQGSEATYESGFVIDKFPISRPNLTFSTLTVSNMSPEDSSIYLCSASYDRVGYGYTFGSGTRLTVV.

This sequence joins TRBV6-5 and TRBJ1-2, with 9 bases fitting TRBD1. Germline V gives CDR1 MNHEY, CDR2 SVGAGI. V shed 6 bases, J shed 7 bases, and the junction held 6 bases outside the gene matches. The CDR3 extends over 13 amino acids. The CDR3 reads CASRPGTGFGYTF. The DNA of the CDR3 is TGTGCCAGCAGACCCGGGACAGGGTTTGGCTACACCTTC.

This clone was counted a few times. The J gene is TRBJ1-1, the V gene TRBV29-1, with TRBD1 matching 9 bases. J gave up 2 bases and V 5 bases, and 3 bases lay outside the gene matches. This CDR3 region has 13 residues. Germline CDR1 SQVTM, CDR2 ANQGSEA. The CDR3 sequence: CSVWGQGNTEAFF. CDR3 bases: TGCAGCGTTTGGGGACAGGGCAACACTGAAGCTTTCTTT. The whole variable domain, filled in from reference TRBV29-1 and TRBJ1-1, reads SAVISQKPSRDICQRGTSLTIQCQVDSQVTMMFWYRQQPGQSLTLIATANQGSEATYESGFVIDKFPISRPNLTFSTLTVSNMSPEDSSIYLCSVWGQGNTEAFFGQGTRLTVV.

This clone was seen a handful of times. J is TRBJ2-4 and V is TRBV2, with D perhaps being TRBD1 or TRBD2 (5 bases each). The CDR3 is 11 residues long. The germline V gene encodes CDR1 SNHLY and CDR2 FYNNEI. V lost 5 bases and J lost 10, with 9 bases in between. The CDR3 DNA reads TGTGCCAGCAGTCGGGACGAGATTCAGTACTTC. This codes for CASSRDEIQYF.

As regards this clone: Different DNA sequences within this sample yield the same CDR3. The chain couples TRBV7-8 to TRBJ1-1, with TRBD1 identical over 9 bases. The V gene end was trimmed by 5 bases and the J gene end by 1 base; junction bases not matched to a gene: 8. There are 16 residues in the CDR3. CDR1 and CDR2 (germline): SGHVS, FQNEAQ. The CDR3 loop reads CASSLRTGVSNTEAFF. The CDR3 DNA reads TGTGCCAGCAGCCTCCGGACAGGGGTCTCGAACACTGAAGCTTTCTTT.

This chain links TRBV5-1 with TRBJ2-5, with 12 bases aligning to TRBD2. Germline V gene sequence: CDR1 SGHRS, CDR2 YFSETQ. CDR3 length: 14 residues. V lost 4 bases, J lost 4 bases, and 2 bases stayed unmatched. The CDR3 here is CASSAGLAGETQYF. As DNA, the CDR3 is TGCGCCAGCAGCGCGGGACTAGCGGGAGAGACCCAGTACTTC.

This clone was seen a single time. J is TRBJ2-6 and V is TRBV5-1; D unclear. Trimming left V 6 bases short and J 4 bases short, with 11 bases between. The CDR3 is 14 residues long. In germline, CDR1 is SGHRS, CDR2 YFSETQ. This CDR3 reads CASNTDAGANVLTF. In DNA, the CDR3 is TGCGCCAGCAACACGGACGCCGGGGCCAACGTCCTGACTTTC.

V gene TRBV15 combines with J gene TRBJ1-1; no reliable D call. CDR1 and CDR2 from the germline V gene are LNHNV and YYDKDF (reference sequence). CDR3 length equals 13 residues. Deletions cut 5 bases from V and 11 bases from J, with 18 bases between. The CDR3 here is CATSGSLTSLAFF. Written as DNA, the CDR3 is TGTGCCACCAGCGGATCCCTCACGAGTTTGGCTTTCTTT.

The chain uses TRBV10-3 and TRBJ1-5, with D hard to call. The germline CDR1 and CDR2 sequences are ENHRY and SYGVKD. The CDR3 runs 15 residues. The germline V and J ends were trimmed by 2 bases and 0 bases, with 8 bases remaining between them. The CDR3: CAISEDQSSNQPQHF. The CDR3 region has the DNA TGTGCCATCAGTGAGGATCAGAGTAGCAATCAGCCCCAGCATTTT.